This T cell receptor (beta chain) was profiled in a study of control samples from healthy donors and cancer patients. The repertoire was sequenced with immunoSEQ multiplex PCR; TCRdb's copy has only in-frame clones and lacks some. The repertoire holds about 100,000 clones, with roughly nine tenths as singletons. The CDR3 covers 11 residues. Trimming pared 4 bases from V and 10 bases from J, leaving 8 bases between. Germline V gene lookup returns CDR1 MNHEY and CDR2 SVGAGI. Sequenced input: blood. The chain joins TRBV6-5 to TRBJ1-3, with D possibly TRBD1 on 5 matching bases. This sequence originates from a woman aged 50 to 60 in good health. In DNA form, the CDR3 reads TGTGCCAGCAGTTCCGGGGGGACCATATATTTT. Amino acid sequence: CASSSGGTIYF.